The 6 T cell receptor beta chains below come from one sample, sequenced in a study of OX40 agonist ivuxolimab in advanced cancers. Assay: immunoSEQ multiplex PCR; the TCRdb copy retains only in-frame clones and omits some. Here the sample spans more than 65,000 clones, roughly 84% being singletons. The material was CD4+ or CD8+ T cells sorted from blood, obtained in a trial of the OX40 agonist ivuxolimab. Source of these receptors: an adult with an advanced solid tumor such as melanoma, head and neck, liver or kidney cancer.

V is TRBV5-4 and J is TRBJ1-1; D may be TRBD1 (5 bases). Looked up from germline, CDR1 is SGHNT and CDR2 is YYREEE (reference sequence). The CDR3 sequence is 13 residues long. Deletions cut 4 bases from V and 1 base from J, with 8 bases between. The CDR3 loop reads CASSPGTNTEAFF. DNA for the CDR3: TGTGCCAGCAGCCCCGGGACGAACACTGAAGCTTTCTTT.

The chain recombines TRBV5-6 with TRBJ2-3; 8 bases line up with TRBD1. V was pared by 5 bases and J by 6 bases, with 8 bases of the junction left unmatched. From germline, CDR1 is SGHDT and CDR2 YYEEEE. This CDR3 has 14 residues. This CDR3 is CASSIFRDRDTQYF. The CDR3, as DNA: TGTGCCAGCAGTATTTTCCGGGACAGGGATACGCAGTATTTT.

The table lists this clone with a few counts. V usage is TRBV15 and J usage is TRBJ1-6; no definite D call. Trimming removed 0 bases at V and 14 bases at J, with 8 bases between. This CDR3 contains 12 residues. Germline CDR1 is LNHNV and CDR2 is YYDKDF (reference sequence). The CDR3 nucleotides read TGTGCCACCAGCAGAGATCGCGAAGCCCTCCACTTT. Translation gives CATSRDREALHF.

The chain combines TRBV13 with TRBJ1-3; no definite D call. V lost 5 bases, J lost 0 bases, and 11 bases lay in between. This CDR3 has 15 amino acids. In germline, CDR1 is PRHDT, CDR2 FYEKMQ (reference sequence). The CDR3 reads CASSASALSGNTIYF. Here the CDR3 DNA reads TGTGCCAGCAGCGCGTCGGCCCTCTCTGGAAACACCATATATTTT.

This rearrangement joins TRBV19 to TRBJ1-5; the D is unclear. Trimming took off 6 bases at V and 10 bases at J, with 13 bases between the two ends. Germline loops: CDR1 LNHDA, CDR2 SQIVND (reference sequence). The CDR3 consists of 12 residues. CDR3 protein: CASREGEGPQHF. As DNA, the CDR3 is TGTGCCAGTAGGGAGGGAGAGGGACCCCAGCATTTT.

J is TRBJ2-5 and V is TRBV30; perhaps TRBD2 as D (7 bases). The germline V and J ends were trimmed by 2 bases and 5 bases, with 30 bases remaining between them. CDR3 length: 19 amino acids. Germline lookup yields CDR1 GTSNPN and CDR2 SVGIG (reference sequence). CDR3 protein: CAWSPFGGALIGIKETQYF. In nucleotides, the CDR3 is TGTGCCTGGAGTCCATTTGGGGGGGCGCTTATTGGGATTAAGGAGACCCAGTACTTC.